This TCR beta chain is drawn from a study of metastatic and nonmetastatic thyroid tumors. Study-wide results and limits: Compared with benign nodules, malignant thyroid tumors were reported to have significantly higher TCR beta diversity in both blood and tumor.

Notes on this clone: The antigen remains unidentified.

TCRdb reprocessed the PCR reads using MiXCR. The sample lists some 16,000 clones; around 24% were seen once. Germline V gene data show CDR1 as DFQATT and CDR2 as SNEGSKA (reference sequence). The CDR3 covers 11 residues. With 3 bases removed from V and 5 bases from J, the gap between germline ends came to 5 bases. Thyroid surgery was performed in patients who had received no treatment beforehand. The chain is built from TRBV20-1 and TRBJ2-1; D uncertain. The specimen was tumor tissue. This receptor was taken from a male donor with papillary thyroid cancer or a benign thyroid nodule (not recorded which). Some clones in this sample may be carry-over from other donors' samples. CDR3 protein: CSASIHNEQFF. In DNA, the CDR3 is TGCAGTGCTAGTATACACAATGAGCAGTTCTTC.